This T cell receptor (beta chain) is from a study of CD8 T cells in Susac syndrome. Sequencing targeted TCR beta in T cells from blood (CD8+ and CD4+). Negative magnetic isolation gave CD8+ and CD4+ cells; FACS enriched CD8+ TEMRA. The authors reverse transcribed about 0.5 to 1 ug RNA with random hexamers. A multiplex approach, immunoSEQ multiplex PCR, amplified TCR beta CDR3 across 54 Vbeta and 13 Jbeta. A single record per CDR3 protein comes from TCRdb applying MiXCR to the immunoSEQ multiplex PCR reads. The sample lists about 90,000 distinct CDR3 sequences, 80% to 95% seen once, with around 0.32% in the top ten. The length of the CDR3 is 15 residues. V lost 0 bases and J 4 bases, leaving 12 bases between the germline ends. CDR1 and CDR2 from the germline V gene are SGHDN and FVKESK.

This clonotype was obtained from a human donor in good health. V and J are TRBV14 and TRBJ1-2, with D maybe TRBD1 (6 bases). Material: CD8+ T cells from PBMCs. DNA for the CDR3: TGTGCCAGCAGCCAAGAAAACAGGGCGCTCTATGGCTACACCTTC. This gives the protein CASSQENRALYGYTF.